The T cell receptor beta chain under discussion was sequenced for a study of cytomegalovirus exposure and HLA in healthy donors. This CDR3 has 16 amino acids. The junction had 5 bases not matched to a gene; V was cut back by 1 base and J by 4 bases. Germline CDR1 reads SGHTS; CDR2 reads YDEGEE. Remarks on this clone: Its antigen is currently unknown.

General observations from the study: Clonal expansion, a later analysis showed, was greater in HLA-associated TCR beta chains than in equally common others. Presence/absence comparisons presumed near-even sequencing depth among donors.

PCR involved 60 Vbeta and 13 Jbeta primers. Using immunoSEQ multiplex PCR, the repertoire was profiled, and TCRdb retains in-frame clones only, with some absent. The table lists approximately 95,000 clones, approximately 81% of them singletons, with about 4% in the top ten. The sequence was collected from a woman in her forties in good health and CMV-seropositive. Sequencing used PBMCs. The V and J genes are TRBV5-8 and TRBJ2-2; 9 nucleotides agree with TRBD2. CDR3 region: CASSLFPLAGTGELFF. In DNA, the CDR3 is TGTGCCAGCAGCTTGTTTCCACTAGCGGGCACCGGGGAGCTGTTTTTT.